Following are 5 T cell receptor beta chains from one sample sequenced in a study of blood T cell repertoires in COVID-19. The protocol was immunoSEQ multiplex PCR, while the TCRdb copy is restricted to in-frame clones and leaves out a portion. Of 350,000 or so clones in the sample, about nine tenths are singletons; the top ten hold about 0.94%. The sample was PBMCs or T cells enriched from blood (not recorded which). These receptors all come from a woman aged 30 to 39 who had been exposed to COVID-19.

V and J are TRBV7-3 and TRBJ2-7; D is unclear. The germline gives CDR1 SGHTA, CDR2 FQGTGA. Trimming left V 0 bases short and J 7 bases short, with 10 bases between. CDR3 length equals 13 residues. CDR3 residues: CASSLTFSGEQYF. CDR3 DNA sequence: TGTGCCAGCAGCTTAACGTTCTCGGGTGAGCAGTACTTC.

The chain has TRBV3-1 (or the pseudogene TRBV3-2) and TRBJ2-7; the D gene is possibly TRBD1 (5 bases). Deletions cut 1 base from V and 3 bases from J, with 19 bases between. The CDR3 sequence is 17 residues long. CDR1 is LGHDT and CDR2 is YNNKEL in the germline V gene (reference sequence). The CDR3 loop reads CASSQGHRSDLRYEQYF. In DNA form, the CDR3 reads TGTGCCAGCAGCCAAGGGCACAGGTCCGACCTCCGCTACGAGCAGTACTTC.

This chain connects TRBV27 to TRBJ1-1, with 9 bases identical to TRBD1. V gave up 4 bases and J gave up 5 bases; unmatched junction bases: 8. There are 15 residues in the CDR3. The germline gives CDR1 MNHEY, CDR2 SMNVEV (reference sequence). CDR3 sequence (DNA): TGTGCCAGCAGTTCACAGGGACAGGGTGGGACTGAAGCTTTCTTT. Amino acid sequence: CASSSQGQGGTEAFF.

The rearrangement joins TRBV24-1 to TRBJ2-3, with 9 bases matching TRBD2. This CDR3 contains 13 residues. V was clipped by 4 bases and J by 9 bases; unmatched bases: 4. The V gene's germline CDR1 is KGHDR and CDR2 SFDVKD. The CDR3 loop is CATSDRGLATQYF. The DNA for the CDR3 is TGTGCCACCAGTGACCGCGGACTAGCGACGCAGTATTTT.

V usage is TRBV11-2 and J usage is TRBJ2-7; D is undetermined. The V end was cut by 1 base, the J end by 0 bases, with 7 bases between. Germline V lookup: CDR1 SGHAT, CDR2 FQNNGV. There are 14 residues in the CDR3. The CDR3 spells CASSLGPSSYEQYF. The CDR3 DNA is TGTGCCAGCAGCTTAGGGCCCAGCTCCTACGAGCAGTACTTC.